This T cell receptor delta chain appears in the sequencing data of a study of delta chains in infants with herpesvirus infections (dated by TCRdb to 2022 to 2023). About the full investigation: From birth, the study prospectively followed a Ugandan infant birth cohort to characterize gammadelta T cell responses to primary cytomegalovirus (CMV) infection. gammadelta TCRs were sequenced from PBMC obtained from 15 to 20 CMV-infected infants (one congenitally infected) and 8 or 9 CMV-uninfected infants for whom sufficient sample was available. Previously published Belgian fetal and cord blood gammadelta TCR data were added only for comparison and were not generated in this cohort. Infant blood samples fell into approximate age groups of 1.5, 4, 8 and 12 months. In infants who were infected with CMV after birth, the study searched for a public fetal Vdelta1/Vgamma8 gammadelta TCR clonotype. Overall study outcomes, separate from this receptor: Public-clonotype frequency among Vdelta1 cells appeared to be inversely correlated with age at infection and was observed to decay rapidly, seemingly without persisting beyond 2 to 3 months. Presence of the public clonotype at levels below the detection limit might still occur in CMV-uninfected infants. Detection of the public clonotype was limited to the first time point after infection, and the public clonotype was not found in uninfected infants or in infants infected after 120 days. The public Vdelta1 clonotype appeared in about 20% of the 18 CMV-infected infants: three infected postnatally before 120 days of age, plus the congenitally infected infant. The authors noted a small sample size and no race- or environment-matched controls, since nearly all Ugandans acquire CMV before adulthood.

Concerning this clone: Its antigen is unknown. Only one base separates this from a far larger clonotype, so it likely reflects a read error. This sample includes further DNA sequences coding for the same CDR3.

Pregnant women getting prenatal care were recruited in Kampala, Uganda, and their infants were enrolled; maternal HIV status had to be documented. Weekly visits were made to families, and infant clinical information, oral swabs and peripheral blood were collected beginning at 6 weeks of age and every 4 months thereafter. Blood was drawn into heparin tubes, and PBMC were isolated via Ficoll-Paque density gradient centrifugation and then cryopreserved. The cysteine opens and the phenylalanine closes a CDR3 of 19 amino acids. Here the CDR3 DNA is all that survives: 57 bases in frame from base 1. CDR1 and CDR2, per the germline V gene, are TSWWSYY and QGS. Receptor libraries were prepared by RT-PCR. PBMC RNA was reverse transcribed with SuperScript II using gamma-chain- and delta-chain-specific primers to generate TCR cDNA. After purification with AMPure XP beads, the cDNA was amplified and indexed with Illumina adapters using the Nextera XT Index Kit. Sequencing of gammadelta TCR libraries was carried out on an Illumina MiSeq using a V2 300-cycle kit. In the source study's methods: Using MiXCR v2.1.12, CDR3 sequences were assembled, and reads were mapped onto D, J and V genes obtained from GenBank. VDJtools v1.2.1 was used to perform repertoire analyses of the CDR3 clonotypes. Via CATT, TCRdb reprocessed the public reads, and rows with identical DNA were then joined. These V and J calls originate from TCRdb's pipeline instead of the authors' own analysis. Across this sample there are roughly 1,400 delta-chain clones, with 25% to 30% seen only once. The ten top clones hold roughly a tenth of the sample.

The sequence was obtained from a human donor who was a Ugandan infant, either HIV-exposed or HIV-unexposed (not recorded which). Sequencing used peripheral blood, obtained at time point 1 of longitudinal follow-up. The chain uses TRDV1 and TRDJ1, and TRDD3 aligns with 11 junction nucleotides. The DNA sequence is TGTGCTCTTGGAGAACTGGATCGTGGGGGATACGCCGGTATCGATAAACTCATCTTT. Protein translation: CALGELDRGGYAGIDKLIF.